Below, 9 T cell receptor beta chains from the same sample are listed, as sequenced in a study of memory CD4+ T cells and cytomegalovirus serostatus. The sort gate was single viable CD3+CD4+CD8-CD45RO+ cells for memory CD4+ T cells. Produced via immunoSEQ multiplex PCR; TCRdb's table is partial and in-frame only. The sample contains approximately 44,000 clones, over 65% of which appear only once. The sample comprised memory CD4+ T cells from blood. These receptors originate from an adult in good health and CMV-seronegative.

Only a few counts were recorded for this clone. At the DNA level, this CDR3 is encoded by other sequences in the same sample as well. The rearrangement links TRBV9 to TRBJ1-2; tentatively, D is TRBD1 (6 bases). The V end lost 0 bases, the J end lost 0 bases, and 6 bases lay between the germline ends. Germline V gives CDR1 SGDLS, CDR2 YYNGEE. The CDR3 loop spans 14 amino acids. The CDR3 coding sequence is TGTGCCAGCAGCGTAGAGGGGGCTAACTATGGCTACACCTTC. Protein product: CASSVEGANYGYTF. Full variable domain (remainder filled in from reference TRBV9 and TRBJ1-2): DSGVTQTPKHLITATGQRVTLRCSPRSGDLSVYWYQQSLDQGLQFLIQYYNGEERAKGNILERFSAQQFPDLHSELNLSSLELGDSALYFCASSVEGANYGYTFGSGTRLTVV.

The chain has TRBV30 and TRBJ2-7; 9 nucleotides align to TRBD1. The CDR3 contains 14 residues. The germline gives CDR1 GTSNPN, CDR2 SVGIG (reference sequence). V lost 0 bases to trimming and J lost 4 bases; unmatched junction nucleotides: 4. The CDR3, as DNA: TGTGCCTGGAGTGTAGGGGGGACAGGGTACGAGCAGTACTTC. It is translated as CAWSVGGTGYEQYF.

The J gene is TRBJ1-5, the V gene TRBV11-2, with D hard to call. V shed 0 bases and J shed 7 bases, with 10 bases lying between them. CDR3 length equals 14 residues. The germline gives CDR1 SGHAT, CDR2 FQNNGV. This CDR3 is CASSLEPGSQPQHF. The CDR3 DNA follows: TGTGCCAGCAGCTTAGAGCCGGGTTCGCAGCCCCAGCATTTT.

The chain couples TRBV7-8 to TRBJ2-1; 7 nucleotides match TRBD2. V shed 5 bases, J shed 12 bases, and the junction held 10 bases outside the gene matches. Germline V gene data show CDR1 as SGHVS and CDR2 as FQNEAQ. The CDR3 runs to 13 residues. The CDR3 DNA reads TGTGCCAGCAGCGCACCCCCGGGACTACGGCAGTTCTTC. This encodes CASSAPPGLRQFF.

About this clone: The sample has other DNA sequences that encode this CDR3 too. This chain links TRBV19 with TRBJ1-3; 7 bases map to TRBD1. V trimming: 3 bases; J trimming: 1 base; junction bases outside the gene matches: 3. Germline lookup yields CDR1 LNHDA and CDR2 SQIVND (reference sequence). The CDR3 consists of 15 residues. This chain's CDR3 is CASSIGQASGNTIYF. In nucleotides, the CDR3 is TGTGCCAGTAGTATCGGACAGGCGTCTGGAAACACCATATATTTT.

V usage is TRBV11-2 and J usage is TRBJ2-1; 12 bases fit TRBD2. V lost 1 base, J lost 9 bases, and 7 bases stayed unmatched. The germline V gene encodes CDR1 SGHAT and CDR2 FQNNGV. The CDR3 length is 16 residues. Here the CDR3 DNA reads TGTGCCAGCAGCTTAGTAAGGCCTAGCGGGAGGGCTGAGCAGTTCTTC. Amino acid sequence: CASSLVRPSGRAEQFF.

The gene calls are TRBV28 and TRBJ1-5; D perhaps matches TRBD1 (6 bases). Trimming removed 6 bases from V and 0 bases from J, with 12 bases in between. The CDR3 has 15 residues. Germline V CDR1 and CDR2: MDHEN, SYDVKM. The CDR3 region is CASSAGQDSNQPQHF. The CDR3 coding sequence is TGTGCCAGCAGCGCGGGACAAGATAGCAATCAGCCCCAGCATTTT.

This clone was seen just once. The chain employs TRBV5-4 and TRBJ2-5; D call uncertain. V was trimmed by 2 bases and J by 5 bases, leaving 7 bases between them. Germline CDR1 is SGHNT and CDR2 is YYREEE (reference sequence). The CDR3 is made up of 12 amino acids. The CDR3 bases are TGTGCCAGCAGCTTTCCTCGGGAGACCCAGTACTTC. It is translated as CASSFPRETQYF.

In its sample, this clone was seen once. This chain joins TRBV18 and TRBJ1-5; D is perhaps TRBD1 (5 bases). This CDR3 has 15 residues. The germline V and J ends were trimmed by 3 bases and 9 bases, with 18 bases remaining between them. CDR1 is KGHSH and CDR2 is LQKENI in the germline V gene. In DNA form, the CDR3 reads TGTGCCAGCTCACCCGGGATTGGGGCCAACGCGCCCCAGCATTTT. Translating gives CASSPGIGANAPQHF.